This passage covers 19 T cell receptor beta chains from one sample sequenced in a study of cytomegalovirus exposure and HLA in healthy donors. PCR was performed using 60 Vbeta and 13 Jbeta primers. TCRdb's copy holds only in-frame clones and misses some; the assay was immunoSEQ multiplex PCR. The table shows 210,000 or so clones, with about 80% occurring only once. The specimen sequenced was PBMCs. The receptors derive from a woman aged 40 to 50 in good health and CMV-seronegative.

The chain recombines TRBV11-3 with TRBJ1-1, with D perhaps TRBD1 (6 bases). Germline V gene lookup returns CDR1 SGHNT and CDR2 YENEEA. The length of the CDR3 is 14 residues. V dropped 2 bases and J dropped 3 bases, with 10 bases sitting between them. The CDR3 protein is CASSLIQGDTEAFF. The CDR3 coding sequence is TGTGCCAGCAGCTTAATACAGGGCGACACTGAAGCTTTCTTT.

This clone was detected a few times. This sequence joins TRBV28 and TRBJ2-2, with D perhaps TRBD2 (5 bases). CDR3 length: 15 residues. CDR1 and CDR2 from the germline V gene are MDHEN and SYDVKM. V lost 5 bases and J 3 bases, leaving 13 bases between the germline ends. CDR3 region: CASSPRTGYTGELFF. The DNA of the CDR3 is TGTGCCAGCAGTCCCCGGACTGGTTACACCGGGGAGCTGTTTTTT. Variable domain in full (rest from reference TRBV28 and TRBJ2-2): DVKVTQSSRYLVKRTGEKVFLECVQDMDHENMFWYRQDPGLGLRLIYFSYDVKMKEKGDIPEGYSVSREKKERFSLILESASTNQTSMYLCASSPRTGYTGELFFGEGSRLTVL.

The V call is TRBV5-1, the J call TRBJ2-2; tentative D call: TRBD2 (5 bases). CDR1 is SGHRS, CDR2 YFSETQ, per germline. This CDR3 comprises 16 residues. Deletions cut 7 bases from V and 6 bases from J, with 22 bases between. The CDR3 is CASSYLTAESAGELFF. The CDR3 bases are TGCGCCAGCTCATACCTCACAGCGGAGTCGGCCGGGGAGCTGTTTTTT.

This clone has just one count. One end of the junction is discordant with germline, which a read error may explain. This rearrangement joins TRBV7-7 to TRBJ2-1, with 9 bases that match TRBD1. CDR3 size: 13 residues. The germline V gene has CDR1 SSHAT and CDR2 FNYEAQ (reference sequence). CDR3 nucleotide sequence: TGTGCTAGCAGTCCGGACAGGGGCAATGAGCAGTTCTTC. This translates into CASSPDRGNEQFF.

This clone was observed once. The J gene is TRBJ1-3, the V gene TRBV6-5, with a weak D call TRBD1 (6 bases). Germline V gene lookup returns CDR1 MNHEY and CDR2 SVGAGI. The CDR3 covers 16 residues. V shed 2 bases and J shed 5 bases, with 16 bases lying between them. The CDR3 here is CASSYRTGTPRNTIYF. The CDR3 DNA reads as TGTGCCAGCAGTTACCGAACCGGGACACCGAGAAACACCATATATTTT.

This clone was seen a few times. The chain recombines TRBV7-2 with TRBJ2-7, with TRBD2 identical over 13 bases. CDR1 is SGHTA and CDR2 is FQGNSA in the germline V gene. J lost 3 bases, V lost 5 bases, and 4 bases had no gene match. The CDR3 is made up of 15 amino acids. The CDR3 DNA reads TGTGCCAGCAGCGCCGGGACTAGCGGGGTCTACGAGCAGTACTTC. Its protein is CASSAGTSGVYEQYF.

The V call is TRBV6-6, the J call TRBJ2-1, with 7 positions matching TRBD1. The V segment lost 4 bases and the J segment 5 bases; nucleotides outside the gene matches: 8. Germline values: CDR1 MNHNY, CDR2 SVGAGI (reference sequence). The CDR3 has 15 amino acids. The DNA for the CDR3 is TGTGCCAGCAGTTTACCGGGACAGACTAACAATGAGCAGTTCTTC. Residues: CASSLPGQTNNEQFF.

The V and J genes are TRBV5-4 and TRBJ2-3; 7 positions agree with TRBD2. The germline V gene encodes CDR1 SGHNT and CDR2 YYREEE (reference sequence). After removal of 3 bases from V and 5 bases from J, the junction contained 6 bases not matched to a gene. CDR3 length: 14 amino acids. CDR3 coding DNA: TGTGCCAGCAGCTCGGGACTAAAAGGAGATACGCAGTATTTT. It yields the protein CASSSGLKGDTQYF. Variable domain in full (rest from reference TRBV5-4 and TRBJ2-3): ETGVTQSPTHLIKTRGQQVTLRCSSQSGHNTVSWYQQALGQGPQFIFQYYREEENGRGNFPPRFSGLQFPNYSSELNVNALELDDSALYLCASSSGLKGDTQYFGPGTRLTVL.

This clone is a singleton in its sample. The V gene is TRBV5-1, the J gene TRBJ1-1, with 7 bases that match TRBD1. This CDR3 is built from 14 residues. V lost 3 bases and J lost 4; bases outside the gene matches: 6. The germline gives CDR1 SGHRS, CDR2 YFSETQ. CDR3 sequence (DNA): TGCGCCAGCAGCTCTCAGGGGGACGGCACTGAAGCTTTCTTT. This translates into CASSSQGDGTEAFF.

V usage is TRBV9 and J usage is TRBJ1-1; D ambiguous. This CDR3 is 13 amino acids long. Per the germline V gene, CDR1 is SGDLS and CDR2 is YYNGEE. V was shortened by 6 bases and J by 1 base, with 10 bases between the two germline ends. CDR3 nucleotides: TGTGCCAGCACCATGACAACGAACACTGAAGCTTTCTTT. It is translated as CASTMTTNTEAFF.

The chain links TRBV6-5 to TRBJ2-3, with TRBD2 matching over 9 bases. V lost 5 bases, J lost 2 bases, and 5 bases stayed unmatched. CDR1 MNHEY and CDR2 SVGAGI come from the germline V gene. The CDR3 covers 15 residues. The DNA of the CDR3 is TGTGCCAGCAGTCCGCTAGCGGGGTCCACAGATACGCAGTATTTT. Protein: CASSPLAGSTDTQYF.

The chain combines TRBV15 with TRBJ1-2, with D possibly matching TRBD1 (5 bases). CDR1 is LNHNV and CDR2 is YYDKDF in the germline V gene (reference sequence). This CDR3 has 15 amino acids. Trimming removed 1 base from V and 2 bases from J, with 11 bases in between. CDR3 bases: TGTGCCACCAGCAGAGGCGGGACGGAAAACTATGGCTACACCTTC. As protein: CATSRGGTENYGYTF.

This chain joins TRBV5-6 and TRBJ2-5; 7 bases align to TRBD1. The CDR3 sequence is 15 residues long. V lost 3 bases to trimming and J lost 5 bases; unmatched junction nucleotides: 10. Germline V lookup: CDR1 SGHDT, CDR2 YYEEEE. In DNA form, the CDR3 reads TGTGCCAGCAGCTGGACCGACAGGGTCGGGGAGACCCAGTACTTC. This codes for CASSWTDRVGETQYF.

In this sample, this clone turned up a few times. This chain connects TRBV12-5 to TRBJ1-3; D is ambiguous. V lost 7 bases, J lost 0 bases, and 7 bases lay in between. This CDR3 has 13 amino acids. Germline-derived CDR1 and CDR2 are LGHNT and FRNRAP. CDR3 amino acids: CASDLDSGNTIYF. The CDR3 nucleotides are TGTGCTAGTGACCTAGACTCTGGAAACACCATATATTTT. Supplemented by reference TRBV12-5 and TRBJ1-3, the full variable domain reads DARVTQTPRHKVTEMGQEVTMRCQPILGHNTVFWYRQTMMQGLELLAYFRNRAPLDDSGMPKDRFSAEMPDATLATLKIQPSEPRDSAVYFCASDLDSGNTIYFGEGSWLTVV.

V is TRBV14 and J is TRBJ2-7, with TRBD1 matching 7 bases. Germline CDR1 SGHDN, CDR2 FVKESK. J gave up 0 bases and V 2 bases, and 1 base lay outside the gene matches. The CDR3 has 14 residues. The CDR3 nucleotides read TGTGCCAGCAGCCAATACAGGGGCTCCTACGAGCAGTACTTC. Protein sequence: CASSQYRGSYEQYF.

The V and J genes are TRBV6-6 and TRBJ2-3; TRBD1 is a possible D gene (5 bases). The CDR3 covers 15 residues. Germline CDR1 and CDR2: MNHNY and SVGAGI (reference sequence). V was cut by 2 bases and J by 8 bases, with 17 bases left in between. DNA for the CDR3: TGTGCCAGCAGTTACGAACAGGACCTAGGTAGTACGCAGTATTTT. Translated: CASSYEQDLGSTQYF.

The chain has TRBV19 and TRBJ2-1, with TRBD1 matching over 7 bases. In germline, CDR1 is LNHDA, CDR2 SQIVND (reference sequence). The J segment lost 7 bases and the V segment lost 8 bases, leaving 14 bases of the junction unmatched. This CDR3 spans 15 amino acids. CDR3 sequence: CASGRQGNRGNEQFF. The CDR3 DNA sequence: TGTGCCAGTGGGAGACAGGGTAATAGGGGGAATGAGCAGTTCTTC.

J is TRBJ2-7 and V is TRBV30; a possible D gene is TRBD1 (6 bases). V shed 5 bases and J shed 3 bases, with 8 bases lying between them. Germline-derived CDR1 and CDR2 are GTSNPN and SVGIG (reference sequence). The CDR3 spans 11 residues. CDR3: CAWGDNYEQYF. The CDR3 nucleotides are TGTGCCTGGGGGGACAACTACGAGCAGTACTTC.

The V call is TRBV5-8, the J call TRBJ2-1; 13 nucleotides line up with TRBD2. The CDR3 is 15 amino acids. Unmatched junction bases numbered 2, after V lost 4 bases and J lost 4 bases. CDR1 is SGHTS, CDR2 YDEGEE, per germline. The chain's CDR3 is CASSQTSGGYNEQFF. The CDR3 nucleotides read TGTGCCAGCAGCCAGACTAGCGGGGGGTACAATGAGCAGTTCTTC.